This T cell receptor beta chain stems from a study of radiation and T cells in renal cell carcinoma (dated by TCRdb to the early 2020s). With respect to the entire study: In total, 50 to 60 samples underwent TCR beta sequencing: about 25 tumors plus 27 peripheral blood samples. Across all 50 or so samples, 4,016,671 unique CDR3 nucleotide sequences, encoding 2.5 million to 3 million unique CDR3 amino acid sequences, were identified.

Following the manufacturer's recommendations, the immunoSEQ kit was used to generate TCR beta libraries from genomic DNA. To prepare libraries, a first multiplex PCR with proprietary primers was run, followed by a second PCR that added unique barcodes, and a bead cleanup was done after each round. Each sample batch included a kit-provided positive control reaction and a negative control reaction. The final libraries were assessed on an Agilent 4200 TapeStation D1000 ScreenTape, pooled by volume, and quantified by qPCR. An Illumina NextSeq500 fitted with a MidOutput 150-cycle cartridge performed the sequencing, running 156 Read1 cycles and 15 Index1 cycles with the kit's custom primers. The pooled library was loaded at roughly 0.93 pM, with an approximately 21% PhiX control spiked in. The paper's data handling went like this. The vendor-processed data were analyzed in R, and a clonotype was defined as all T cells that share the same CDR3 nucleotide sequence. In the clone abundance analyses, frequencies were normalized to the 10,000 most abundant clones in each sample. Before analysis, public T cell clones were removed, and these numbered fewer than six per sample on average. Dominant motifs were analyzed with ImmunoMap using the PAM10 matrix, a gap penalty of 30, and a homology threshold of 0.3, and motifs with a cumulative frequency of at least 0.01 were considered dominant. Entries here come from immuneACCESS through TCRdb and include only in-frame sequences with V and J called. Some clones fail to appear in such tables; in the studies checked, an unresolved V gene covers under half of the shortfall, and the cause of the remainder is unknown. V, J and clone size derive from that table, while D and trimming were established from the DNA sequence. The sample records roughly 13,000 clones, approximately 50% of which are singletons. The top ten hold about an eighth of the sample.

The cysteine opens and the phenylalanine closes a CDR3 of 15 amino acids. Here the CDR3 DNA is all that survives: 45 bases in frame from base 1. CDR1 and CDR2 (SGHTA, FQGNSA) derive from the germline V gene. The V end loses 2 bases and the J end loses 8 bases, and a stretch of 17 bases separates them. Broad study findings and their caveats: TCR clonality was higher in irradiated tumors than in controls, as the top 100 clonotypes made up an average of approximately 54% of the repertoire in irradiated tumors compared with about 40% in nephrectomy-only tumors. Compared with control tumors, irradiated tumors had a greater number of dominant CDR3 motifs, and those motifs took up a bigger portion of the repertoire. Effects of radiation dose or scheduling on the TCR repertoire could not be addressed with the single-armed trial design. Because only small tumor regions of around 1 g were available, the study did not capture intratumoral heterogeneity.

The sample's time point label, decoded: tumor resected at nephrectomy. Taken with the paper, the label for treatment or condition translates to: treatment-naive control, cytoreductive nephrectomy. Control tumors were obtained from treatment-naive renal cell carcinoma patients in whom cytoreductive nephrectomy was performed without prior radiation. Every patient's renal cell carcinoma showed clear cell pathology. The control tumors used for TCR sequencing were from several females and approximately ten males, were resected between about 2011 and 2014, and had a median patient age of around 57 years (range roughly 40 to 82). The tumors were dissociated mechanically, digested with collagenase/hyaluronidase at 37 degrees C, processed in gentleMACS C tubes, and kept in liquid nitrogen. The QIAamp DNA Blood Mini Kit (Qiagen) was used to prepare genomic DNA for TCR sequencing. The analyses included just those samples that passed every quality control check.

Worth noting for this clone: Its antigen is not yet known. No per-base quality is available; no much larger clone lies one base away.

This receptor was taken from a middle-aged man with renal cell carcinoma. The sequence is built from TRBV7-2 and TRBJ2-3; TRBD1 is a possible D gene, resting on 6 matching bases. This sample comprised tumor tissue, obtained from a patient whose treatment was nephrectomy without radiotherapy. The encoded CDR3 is CASSLLPFTQGTQYF. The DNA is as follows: TGTGCCAGCAGCTTATTACCGTTTACACAGGGTACGCAGTATTTT.